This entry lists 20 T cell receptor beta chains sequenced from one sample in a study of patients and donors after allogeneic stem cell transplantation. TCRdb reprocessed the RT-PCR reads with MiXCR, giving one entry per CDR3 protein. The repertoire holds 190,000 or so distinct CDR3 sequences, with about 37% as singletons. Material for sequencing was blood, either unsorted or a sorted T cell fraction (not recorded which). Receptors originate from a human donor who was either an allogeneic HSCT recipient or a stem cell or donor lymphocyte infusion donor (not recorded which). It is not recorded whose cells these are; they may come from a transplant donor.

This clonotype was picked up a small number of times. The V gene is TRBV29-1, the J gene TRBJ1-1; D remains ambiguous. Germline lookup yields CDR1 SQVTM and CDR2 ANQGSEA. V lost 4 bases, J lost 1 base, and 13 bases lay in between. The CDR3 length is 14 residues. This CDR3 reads CSVGKQTGNTEAFF. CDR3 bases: TGCAGCGTTGGGAAGCAGACGGGGAACACTGAAGCTTTCTTT.

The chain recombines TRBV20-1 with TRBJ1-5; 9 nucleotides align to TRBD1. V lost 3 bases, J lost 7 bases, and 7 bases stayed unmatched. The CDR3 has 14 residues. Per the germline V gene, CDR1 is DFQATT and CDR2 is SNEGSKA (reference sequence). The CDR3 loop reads CSASWTGARQPQHF. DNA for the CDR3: TGCAGTGCTAGTTGGACAGGGGCGAGGCAGCCCCAGCATTTT.

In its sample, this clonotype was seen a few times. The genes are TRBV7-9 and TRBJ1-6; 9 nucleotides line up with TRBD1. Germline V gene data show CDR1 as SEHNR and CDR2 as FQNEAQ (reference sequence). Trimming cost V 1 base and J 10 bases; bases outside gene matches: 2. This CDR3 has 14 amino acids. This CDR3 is CASSLGDRVSPLHF. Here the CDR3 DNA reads TGTGCCAGCAGCTTAGGGGACAGGGTATCACCCCTCCACTTT.

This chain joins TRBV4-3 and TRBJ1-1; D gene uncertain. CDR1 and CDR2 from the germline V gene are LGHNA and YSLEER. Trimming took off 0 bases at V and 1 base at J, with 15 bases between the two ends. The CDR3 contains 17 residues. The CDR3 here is CASSQDLGAHQNTEAFF. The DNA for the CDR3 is TGCGCCAGCAGCCAAGACCTGGGCGCCCACCAGAACACTGAAGCTTTCTTT.

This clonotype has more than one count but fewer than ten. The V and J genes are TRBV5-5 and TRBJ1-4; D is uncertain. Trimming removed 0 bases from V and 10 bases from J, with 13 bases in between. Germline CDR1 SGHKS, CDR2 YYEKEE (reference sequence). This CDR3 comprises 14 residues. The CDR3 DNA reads TGTGCCAGCAGCTTGGAGGGAATACCGGGAAAACTGTTTTTT. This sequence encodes CASSLEGIPGKLFF.

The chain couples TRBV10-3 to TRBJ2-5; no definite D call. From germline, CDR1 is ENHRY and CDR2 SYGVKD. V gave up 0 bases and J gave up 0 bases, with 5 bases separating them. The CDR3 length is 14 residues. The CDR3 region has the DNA TGTGCCATCAGTGAGTCAGAGTACCAAGAGACCCAGTACTTC. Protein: CAISESEYQETQYF.

The CDR3 sequence is CSVMGLAGQYNEQFF. In DNA form, the CDR3 reads TGCAGCGTCATGGGACTAGCGGGGCAGTACAATGAGCAGTTCTTC. The chain uses TRBV29-1 and TRBJ2-1, with TRBD2 matching over 13 bases. The CDR3 has 15 residues. Germline CDR1 is SQVTM and CDR2 is ANQGSEA. With 6 bases clipped from V and 4 bases from J, the junction kept 6 bases outside the gene matches.

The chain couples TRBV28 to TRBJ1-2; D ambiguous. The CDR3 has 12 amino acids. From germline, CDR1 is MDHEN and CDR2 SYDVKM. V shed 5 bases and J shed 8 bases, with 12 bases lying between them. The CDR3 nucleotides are TGTGCCAGCAGTCCGTTACACGGGGGCTACACCTTC. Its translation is CASSPLHGGYTF.

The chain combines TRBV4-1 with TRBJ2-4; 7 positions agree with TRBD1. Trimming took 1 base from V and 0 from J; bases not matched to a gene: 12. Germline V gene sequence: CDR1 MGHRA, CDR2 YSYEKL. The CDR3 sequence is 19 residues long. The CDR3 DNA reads TGCGCCAGCAGCCAAGTAAAGAGACAGGGAGCCGGAGCCAAAAACATTCAGTACTTC. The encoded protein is CASSQVKRQGAGAKNIQYF.

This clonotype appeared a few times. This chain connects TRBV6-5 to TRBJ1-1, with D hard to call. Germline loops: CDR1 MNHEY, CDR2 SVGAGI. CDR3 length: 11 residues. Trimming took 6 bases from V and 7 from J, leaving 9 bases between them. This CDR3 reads CASRYQREAFF. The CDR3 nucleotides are TGTGCCAGCAGGTACCAGCGTGAAGCTTTCTTT.

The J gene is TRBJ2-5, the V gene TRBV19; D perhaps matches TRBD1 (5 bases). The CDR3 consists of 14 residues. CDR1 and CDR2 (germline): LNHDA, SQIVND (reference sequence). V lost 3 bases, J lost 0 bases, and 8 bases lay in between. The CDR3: CASSMRQNQETQYF. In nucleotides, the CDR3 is TGTGCCAGTAGTATGAGACAGAACCAAGAGACCCAGTACTTC.

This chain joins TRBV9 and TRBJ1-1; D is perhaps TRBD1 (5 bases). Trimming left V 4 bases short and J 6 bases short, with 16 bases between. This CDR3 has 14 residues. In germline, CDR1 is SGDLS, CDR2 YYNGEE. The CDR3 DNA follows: TGTGCCAGCAGCTCCGGGACCGCGAAGGCTGAAGCTTTCTTT. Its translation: CASSSGTAKAEAFF.

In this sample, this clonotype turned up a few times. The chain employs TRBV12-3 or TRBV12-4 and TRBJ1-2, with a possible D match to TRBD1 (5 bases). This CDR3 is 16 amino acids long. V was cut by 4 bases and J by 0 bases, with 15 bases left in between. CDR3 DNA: TGTGCCAGCAGTTGGGGTCTCGGACAAGCTAACTATGGCTACACCTTC. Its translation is CASSWGLGQANYGYTF.

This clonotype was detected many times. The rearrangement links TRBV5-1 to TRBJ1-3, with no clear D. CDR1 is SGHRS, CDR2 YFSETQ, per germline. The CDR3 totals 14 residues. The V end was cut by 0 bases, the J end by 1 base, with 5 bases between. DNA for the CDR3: TGCGCCAGCAGCTTGGGGGGATCTGGAAACACCATATATTTT. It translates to CASSLGGSGNTIYF.

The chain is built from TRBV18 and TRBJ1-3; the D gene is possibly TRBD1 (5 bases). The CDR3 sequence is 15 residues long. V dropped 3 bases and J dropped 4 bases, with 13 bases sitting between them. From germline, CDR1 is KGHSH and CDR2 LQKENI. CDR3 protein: CASSPQGTEGNTIYF. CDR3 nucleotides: TGTGCCAGCTCACCTCAGGGCACAGAAGGAAACACCATATATTTT.

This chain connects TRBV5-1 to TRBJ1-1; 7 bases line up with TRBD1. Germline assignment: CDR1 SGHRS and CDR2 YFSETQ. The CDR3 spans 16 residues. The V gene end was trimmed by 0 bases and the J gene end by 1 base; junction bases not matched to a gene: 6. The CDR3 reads CASSLEGQIQNTEAFF. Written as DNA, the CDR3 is TGCGCCAGCAGCTTGGAGGGACAGATTCAGAACACTGAAGCTTTCTTT.

This chain's CDR3 is CASSAWTGRYEQYF. CDR3 bases: TGTGCCAGCAGCGCGTGGACAGGGAGGTACGAGCAGTACTTC. The genes are TRBV7-6 and TRBJ2-7; 8 bases match TRBD1. Germline loops: CDR1 SGHVS, CDR2 FNYEAQ. The CDR3 covers 14 residues. J lost 4 bases, V lost 5 bases, and 7 bases had no gene match.

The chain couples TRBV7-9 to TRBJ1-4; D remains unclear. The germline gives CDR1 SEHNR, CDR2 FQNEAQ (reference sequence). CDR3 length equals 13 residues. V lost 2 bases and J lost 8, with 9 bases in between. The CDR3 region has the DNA TGTGCCAGCAGCTTATACGTCGGCGAAAAACTGTTTTTT. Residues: CASSLYVGEKLFF.

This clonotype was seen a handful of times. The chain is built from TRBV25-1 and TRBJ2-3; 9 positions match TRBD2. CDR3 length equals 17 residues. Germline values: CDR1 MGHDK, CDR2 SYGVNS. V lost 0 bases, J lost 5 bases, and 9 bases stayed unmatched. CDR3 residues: CASSEYGLAGPGDTQYF. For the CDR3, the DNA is TGTGCCAGCAGTGAATATGGGCTAGCGGGGCCGGGAGATACGCAGTATTTT. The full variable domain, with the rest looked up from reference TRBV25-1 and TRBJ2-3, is EADIYQTPRYLVIGTGKKITLECSQTMGHDKMYWYQQDPGMELHLIHYSYGVNSTEKGDLSSESTVSRIRTEHFPLTLESARPSHTSQYLCASSEYGLAGPGDTQYFGPGTRLTVL.

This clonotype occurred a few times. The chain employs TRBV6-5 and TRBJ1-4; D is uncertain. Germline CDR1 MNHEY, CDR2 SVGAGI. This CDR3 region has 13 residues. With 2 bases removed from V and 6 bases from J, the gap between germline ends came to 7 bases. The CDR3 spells CASSYVSDEKLFF. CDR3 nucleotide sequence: TGTGCCAGCAGTTACGTGTCCGATGAAAAACTGTTTTTT.